The source of this T cell receptor (beta chain) is a study of cytomegalovirus exposure and HLA in healthy donors. Losses at the gene ends were 1 base for V and 6 bases for J; bases not matched to a gene: 7. Germline CDR1 is MGHRA and CDR2 is YSYEKL. CDR3 size: 15 residues. The PCR used 60 Vbeta and 13 Jbeta primers. TCRdb's copy holds only in-frame clones and misses some; the assay was immunoSEQ multiplex PCR. The table includes more than 95,000 clones, more than 75% detected once. Study-wide results and limits: A few V segments could not be told apart, such as TRBV6-2 and TRBV6-3, and were left out. Evidence from a later analysis indicated that most CMV-associated TCR beta chains looked HLA-restricted.

A note on this clone: The antigen is undetermined.

Sequences were obtained from PBMCs. The V and J genes are TRBV4-1 and TRBJ2-7; the match to TRBD1 covers 9 bases. This TCR derives from a woman younger than 30 in good health and CMV-seropositive. The CDR3 sequence: CASSQGDRAGGEQYF. The CDR3 nucleotides read TGCGCCAGCAGCCAAGGGGACAGGGCAGGGGGCGAGCAGTACTTC.